This T cell receptor beta chain came from a study of T-cell reconstitution after alpha-beta-depleted transplantation in children. The study, taken as a whole, reports: Reportedly, only several hundred clones from non-depleted graft cells drove alpha-beta T-cell counts at about two months. Some patients showed high day-60 TCRbeta diversity, which derived from surviving recipient T cells and thymic progenitors. A year post-transplant, T-cell counts and diversity derived mostly from newly produced T cells.

The TCRbeta library incorporated unique molecular identifiers. MiXCR, run by TCRdb on the PCR reads, gives a single entry per CDR3 protein. The data contain 450,000 to 550,000 distinct CDR3 sequences, approximately 10% of them singletons. With 0 bases clipped from V and 3 bases from J, the junction kept 4 bases outside the gene matches. Germline values: CDR1 DFQATT, CDR2 SNEGSKA (reference sequence). This CDR3 spans 15 amino acids. This clonotype was counted only a few times. As yet, its antigen is unknown. This specimen consisted of PBMCs, mostly from graft donor cells, obtained 180 days after TCRalphabeta/CD19-depleted stem cell transplant. This receptor was obtained from a female patient younger than 10 who had a stem cell transplant for aplastic anemia, so the T cells may come from the graft donor. This chain connects TRBV20-1 to TRBJ2-5; 10 bases fit TRBD2. CDR3 coding DNA: TGCAGTGCTAGAGATATGAGCGGGGGGGAAGAGACCCAGTACTTC. This codes for CSARDMSGGEETQYF.